These 30 T cell receptor beta chains were all obtained from the same sample, sequenced in a study of cytomegalovirus exposure and HLA in healthy donors (dated by TCRdb to 2015 to 2018). The library was prepared using the immunoSEQ multiplex PCR assay. For the multiplex PCR, a mixture combining 60 forward primers for TCR Vbeta segments and 13 reverse primers for TCR Jbeta segments was used. TCRdb re-hosts the immuneACCESS table, in-frame sequences only. Its copies lack some clones; in the studies checked, an unresolved V gene accounts for under half of them, and the cause for the rest is not known. The sample profile shows approximately 140,000 clones; around 78% of them were found once. The biggest ten clones account for 1.5% to 2% of the sample. The sequenced sample was PBMCs. The receptors stem from a woman aged 18-29 years in good health and CMV-seronegative.

This chain uses TRBV7-8 with TRBJ2-1; D not certain. The CDR3 extends over 13 amino acids. V lost 0 bases and J 6 bases, leaving 6 bases between the germline ends. From germline, CDR1 is SGHVS and CDR2 FQNEAQ. The CDR3, as DNA: TGTGCCAGCAGCTTAGCGTCACTCAATGAGCAGTTCTTC. It specifies CASSLASLNEQFF.

This clone was seen a handful of times. In nucleotides, the CDR3 is TGCAGCGGGACCAGTGGGAGCGAAGCTTTCTTT. Encoded protein: CSGTSGSEAFF. V usage is TRBV29-1 and J usage is TRBJ1-1, with unresolved D. CDR3 length equals 11 residues. V gave up 7 bases and J gave up 8 bases, with 14 bases separating them. The germline V gene has CDR1 SQVTM and CDR2 ANQGSEA.

On this clone: The sample contains more than one DNA sequence encoding this CDR3. The genes are TRBV12-5 and TRBJ1-2; 7 bases align to TRBD1. V trimming: 6 bases; J trimming: 7 bases; junction bases outside the gene matches: 14. The CDR3 totals 15 residues. Germline-derived CDR1 and CDR2 are LGHNT and FRNRAP. The CDR3: CASGGDSRGSRGYTF. The CDR3 DNA follows: TGTGCTAGTGGGGGGGACAGTAGGGGATCGCGTGGCTACACCTTC.

This rearrangement joins TRBV4-1 to TRBJ2-7; TRBD2 matches 12 bases. The J segment lost 6 bases and the V segment lost 3 bases, leaving 9 bases of the junction unmatched. Germline assignment: CDR1 MGHRA and CDR2 YSYEKL. This CDR3 has 16 amino acids. DNA for the CDR3: TGCGCCAGCAGCCACGGGGCTAGCGGGGGGGCGGGCGAGCAGTACTTC. Translating it yields CASSHGASGGAGEQYF.

The chain is built from TRBV6-5 and TRBJ1-1, with D uncertain. Germline loops: CDR1 MNHEY, CDR2 SVGAGI. The CDR3 has 14 residues. Trimming took 10 bases from V and 1 from J, leaving 16 bases between them. This CDR3 is CAIQSEGKNTEAFF. The CDR3 bases are TGTGCCATCCAGTCCGAGGGAAAGAACACTGAAGCTTTCTTT.

The V call is TRBV6-1, the J call TRBJ2-7, with TRBD2 identical over 7 bases. Germline V gene lookup returns CDR1 MNHNS and CDR2 SASEGT. CDR3 length: 14 residues. The trim removed 2 bases at V and 9 bases at J, leaving 10 bases unmatched. The CDR3 region has the DNA TGTGCCAGCAGTGAACCGTCAAGCGGGAATAGGCAGTACGTC. As protein: CASSEPSSGNRQYV.

The J gene is TRBJ2-5, the V gene TRBV28; a weak D match, TRBD1 (7 bases). The J call may be mistaken, given a closer DNA end match to TRBJ2-7. This CDR3 is 14 amino acids long. The germline CDR1 and CDR2 sequences are MDHEN and SYDVKM. DNA for the CDR3: TGTGCCTCAGTGTCAGGGGGGATCACCTACGAGCAGTACTTC. Encoded protein: CASVSGGITYEQYF.

The chain couples TRBV4-2 to TRBJ2-7; perhaps TRBD2 as D (6 bases). Trimming shortened V by 2 bases and J by 0 bases, and 17 bases separated the two germline ends. CDR1 is LGHNA, CDR2 YNFKEQ, per germline. The CDR3 contains 17 residues. CDR3 sequence (DNA): TGTGCCAGCAGCCAACCCGGCGGGGACGGTAGCTCCTACGAGCAGTACTTC. Amino acid sequence: CASSQPGGDGSSYEQYF.

This sequence joins TRBV6-4 and TRBJ2-7; perhaps TRBD2 as D (5 bases). The CDR3 has 14 residues. V was cut by 8 bases and J by 5 bases, with 19 bases left in between. Germline lookup yields CDR1 MRHNA and CDR2 SNTAGT. The CDR3 bases are TGTGCCAGCGAGCGGCAGATAAGAAGCAACGAGCAGTACGTC. Protein: CASERQIRSNEQYV.

The chain links TRBV11-3 to TRBJ2-5; D remains unclear. Trimming cost V 5 bases and J 0 bases, with 16 bases left between them. The CDR3 has 16 amino acids. The germline V gene has CDR1 SGHNT and CDR2 YENEEA. This CDR3 is CASSRTELWYQETQYF. The CDR3 DNA reads TGTGCCAGCAGCCGAACAGAGCTTTGGTACCAAGAGACCCAGTACTTC.

V usage is TRBV7-9 and J usage is TRBJ2-1; 13 nucleotides match TRBD2. The V segment lost 5 bases and the J segment 4 bases; nucleotides outside the gene matches: 8. CDR1 is SEHNR, CDR2 FQNEAQ, per germline (reference sequence). This CDR3 is 17 amino acids long. The CDR3 DNA reads TGTGCCAGCAGCCCCAGACTAGCGGGGGGACCTTACAATGAGCAGTTCTTC. It specifies CASSPRLAGGPYNEQFF.

The CDR3 loop reads CASSLVVTSTDTQYF. DNA for the CDR3: TGCGCCAGCAGCTTGGTGGTCACTAGCACAGATACGCAGTATTTT. The chain recombines TRBV5-1 with TRBJ2-3; no definite D call. The V end was cut by 0 bases, the J end by 0 bases, with 8 bases between. Germline CDR1 SGHRS, CDR2 YFSETQ. The CDR3 sequence is 15 residues long.

This chain joins TRBV4-1 and TRBJ1-5; TRBD1 might be the D (5 bases). The V end lost 1 base, the J end lost 1 base, and 11 bases lay between the germline ends. The length of the CDR3 is 16 residues. Germline assignment: CDR1 MGHRA and CDR2 YSYEKL. The CDR3 is CASSQGRGGSNQPQHF. The CDR3 DNA reads TGCGCCAGCAGCCAAGGGAGGGGAGGCAGCAATCAGCCCCAGCATTTT.

This clone was observed once. V and J are TRBV7-3 and TRBJ2-5; 8 bases are a match to TRBD2. V trimming: 2 bases; J trimming: 4 bases; junction bases outside the gene matches: 6. The length of the CDR3 is 15 residues. Germline V gives CDR1 SGHTA, CDR2 FQGTGA. As DNA, the CDR3 is TGTGCCAGCAGCTTACGGGGGGGCCTCGCAGAGACCCAGTACTTC. Its protein product is CASSLRGGLAETQYF.

V gene TRBV7-8 combines with J gene TRBJ1-1; D is unclear. Trimming removed 7 bases from V and 1 base from J, with 19 bases in between. Germline-derived CDR1 and CDR2 are SGHVS and FQNEAQ. There are 16 residues in the CDR3. CDR3 loop: CASTRRAGTSNTEAFF. DNA for the CDR3: TGTGCCAGCACCAGACGCGCGGGTACTTCGAACACTGAAGCTTTCTTT.

The chain has TRBV5-4 and TRBJ1-4; 7 positions agree with TRBD1. Germline V gives CDR1 SGHNT, CDR2 YYREEE (reference sequence). With V trimmed by 4 bases and J by 4 bases, 7 bases remained unmatched. This CDR3 has 15 residues. DNA of the CDR3: TGTGCCAGCAGCGCAACAGGGGTGCTTAATGAAAAACTGTTTTTT. Protein product: CASSATGVLNEKLFF.

The chain joins TRBV4-3 to TRBJ2-1; 11 positions match TRBD2. After removal of 1 base from V and 7 bases from J, the junction contained 12 bases not matched to a gene. The germline V gene has CDR1 LGHNA and CDR2 YSLEER. The CDR3 is made up of 18 amino acids. As DNA, the CDR3 is TGCGCCAGCAGCCAAGGTTTAGCGGGGGGGCTGGGTCGGAATGAGCAGTTCTTC. Its translation is CASSQGLAGGLGRNEQFF.

This clone was recorded only once. The chain is built from TRBV5-4 and TRBJ2-5; 9 bases map to TRBD1. V shed 3 bases, J shed 5 bases, and the junction held 2 bases outside the gene matches. Germline V lookup: CDR1 SGHNT, CDR2 YYREEE (reference sequence). This CDR3 is built from 13 residues. CDR3 DNA sequence: TGTGCCAGCAGCTCTGGACAGGGGGAGACCCAGTACTTC. Protein: CASSSGQGETQYF.

This clone was observed a few times. In DNA form, the CDR3 reads TGTGCCAGTTTCAACAAGGGGCACACAGATACGCAGTATTTT. It codes for CASFNKGHTDTQYF. This chain links TRBV19 with TRBJ2-3, with D tentatively TRBD1 (5 bases). The ends were cut back, 8 bases at V and 2 bases at J, with 14 bases in the middle. CDR3 length: 14 amino acids. In germline, CDR1 is LNHDA, CDR2 SQIVND (reference sequence).

The chain has TRBV13 and TRBJ2-1; 8 bases align to TRBD2. V was clipped by 5 bases and J by 3 bases; unmatched bases: 3. The CDR3 covers 14 residues. Looked up from germline, CDR1 is PRHDT and CDR2 is FYEKMQ (reference sequence). The CDR3 region is CASSPTSDYNEQFF. CDR3 in DNA: TGTGCCAGCAGCCCGACTAGCGACTACAATGAGCAGTTCTTC.

This chain joins TRBV11-3 and TRBJ2-2; 8 bases are shared with TRBD2. Germline loops: CDR1 SGHNT, CDR2 YENEEA. J gave up 0 bases and V 4 bases, and 4 bases lay outside the gene matches. The CDR3 runs to 16 residues. The CDR3 loop is CASSSSGPTNTGELFF. Written as DNA, the CDR3 is TGTGCCAGCAGCTCTAGCGGGCCCACGAACACCGGGGAGCTGTTTTTT.

This clone was found once. The chain joins TRBV5-4 to TRBJ1-2; possibly TRBD1 for D (6 bases). Germline V gives CDR1 SGHNT, CDR2 YYREEE (reference sequence). Between the trimmed V and J ends, which lost 0 bases and 5 bases, there was a span of 14 bases. The CDR3 loop spans 15 amino acids. DNA for the CDR3: TGTGCCAGCAGCTTGGATTGGGGGCATGGGTATGGCTACACCTTC. Amino acids: CASSLDWGHGYGYTF. The variable domain in full, with the rest retrieved from reference TRBV5-4 and TRBJ1-2, is ETGVTQSPTHLIKTRGQQVTLRCSSQSGHNTVSWYQQALGQGPQFIFQYYREEENGRGNFPPRFSGLQFPNYSSELNVNALELDDSALYLCASSLDWGHGYGYTFGSGTRLTVV.

The CDR3 spells CSGAGTSGRRGETQYF. CDR3 nucleotide sequence: TGCAGCGGTGCTGGGACTAGCGGGAGGAGGGGGGAGACCCAGTACTTC. The V and J genes are TRBV29-1 and TRBJ2-5, with 15 bases lining up with TRBD2. V lost 7 bases and J lost 5; bases outside the gene matches: 11. The length of the CDR3 is 16 residues. Germline CDR1 reads SQVTM; CDR2 reads ANQGSEA.

This clone was counted once. CDR3 loop: CASSLGGLGTGELFF. The CDR3 DNA sequence: TGCGCCAGCAGCTTAGGCGGGTTAGGCACCGGGGAGCTGTTTTTT. This rearrangement joins TRBV5-1 to TRBJ2-2, with D perhaps matching TRBD2 (5 bases). V dropped 2 bases and J dropped 4 bases, with 12 bases sitting between them. Germline loops: CDR1 SGHRS, CDR2 YFSETQ. CDR3 length: 15 residues.

The V call is TRBV14, the J call TRBJ1-1; the D gene is possibly TRBD1 (5 bases). Looked up from germline, CDR1 is SGHDN and CDR2 is FVKESK. The CDR3 is made up of 16 amino acids. Deletions cut 3 bases from V and 3 bases from J, with 17 bases between. CDR3 sequence (DNA): TGTGCCAGCAGCCAGGCGAGCCAGGGCGCGGACACTGAAGCTTTCTTT. Residues: CASSQASQGADTEAFF.

The rearrangement joins TRBV30 to TRBJ2-7; 13 bases line up with TRBD2. The CDR3 runs 16 residues. Germline V gives CDR1 GTSNPN, CDR2 SVGIG (reference sequence). The ends lost 1 base at V and 3 bases at J; junction bases unmatched: 6. The CDR3 sequence is CAWSAQGLAGVYEQYV. In DNA form, the CDR3 reads TGTGCCTGGAGTGCACAAGGACTAGCGGGAGTCTACGAGCAGTACGTC.

The chain couples TRBV5-1 to TRBJ2-1; D is perhaps TRBD2 (5 bases). CDR3 length: 13 residues. CDR1 is SGHRS and CDR2 is YFSETQ in the germline V gene. Trimming shortened V by 4 bases and J by 13 bases, and 18 bases separated the two germline ends. CDR3 loop: CASSTRTLTAQFF. CDR3 DNA sequence: TGCGCCAGCAGCACCCGGACTCTCACGGCACAGTTCTTC.

V usage is TRBV25-1 and J usage is TRBJ1-6; possible D gene TRBD1, 6 bases. The V end was cut by 1 base, the J end by 9 bases, with 13 bases between. This CDR3 spans 15 amino acids. In germline, CDR1 is MGHDK, CDR2 SYGVNS. This chain's CDR3 is CASSEWVTGGSPLHF. CDR3 coding DNA: TGTGCCAGCAGTGAATGGGTGACAGGAGGTTCACCCCTCCACTTT. The variable domain in full, completed from reference TRBV25-1 and TRBJ1-6, reads EADIYQTPRYLVIGTGKKITLECSQTMGHDKMYWYQQDPGMELHLIHYSYGVNSTEKGDLSSESTVSRIRTEHFPLTLESARPSHTSQYLCASSEWVTGGSPLHFGNGTRLTVT.

Details on this clone: The sample has other DNA sequences that encode this CDR3 too. This chain links TRBV9 with TRBJ2-1; TRBD2 aligns across 9 bases. There are 14 residues in the CDR3. CDR1 is SGDLS, CDR2 YYNGEE, per germline. Trimming cost V 2 bases and J 7 bases; bases outside gene matches: 4. Written as DNA, the CDR3 is TGTGCCAGCAGCGTGGCGGGGGGGCGAAATGAGCAGTTCTTC. The encoded protein is CASSVAGGRNEQFF. The full variable domain, completed using reference TRBV9 and TRBJ2-1, is DSGVTQTPKHLITATGQRVTLRCSPRSGDLSVYWYQQSLDQGLQFLIQYYNGEERAKGNILERFSAQQFPDLHSELNLSSLELGDSALYFCASSVAGGRNEQFFGPGTRLTVL.

This chain joins TRBV27 and TRBJ1-2; D might be TRBD1 (5 bases). CDR1 MNHEY and CDR2 SMNVEV come from the germline V gene (reference sequence). The CDR3 runs 15 residues. Trimming left V 3 bases short and J 8 bases short, with 19 bases between. The CDR3 DNA follows: TGTGCCAGCAGTTTGAGTCTTAGGGGAGGTCGCGGCTACACCTTC. The encoded protein is CASSLSLRGGRGYTF.